The entry that follows covers one T cell receptor (beta chain) sequence. This entry belongs to a study of shared clonotypes between healthy human individuals. Study summary: Donors consisted of two women and a few men between 18 and 49.

Trimming took off 4 bases at V and 6 bases at J, with 16 bases between the two ends. From germline, CDR1 is SNHLY and CDR2 FYNNEI. CDR3 length: 15 residues. TCRdb keeps only in-frame clones here, not all; method: immunoSEQ multiplex PCR. The sample yields 2,500,000 or so clones, around 90% seen once. It was into CD45RA+ naive and CD45RA-negative memory subsets that the CD4+ cells were split. The chain employs TRBV2 and TRBJ2-1; a possible D gene is TRBD1 (6 bases). This receptor was identified in a man aged 18 to 35 in good health. Sequencing was performed on naive CD4+ T cells sorted from blood. Stated subset: CD45RA+ positively selected. The CDR3 nucleotides are TGTGCCAGCAGTGGTGACAGGCCTACGGGCAATGAGCAGTTCTTC. Its translation: CASSGDRPTGNEQFF.